This T cell receptor (beta chain) is drawn from a study of cytomegalovirus exposure and HLA in healthy donors. Regarding this clone: No antigen is known for it.

Study outcomes and limitations: From TCR beta sequences, most subjects' HLA-A and HLA-B alleles were reportedly predicted accurately. At a 0.05 false discovery rate, a later analysis found 18,000 or so TCR beta sequences to be associated with HLA alleles.

The trim removed 3 bases at V and 0 bases at J, leaving 1 base unmatched. CDR1 is KGHSH and CDR2 is LQKENI in the germline V gene. The CDR3 is 14 amino acids. Despite likely unrecorded immune exposures, the donors were nominally healthy at the time of sampling. Researchers ran the PCR with 60 Vbeta and 13 Jbeta primers. Sequencing used immunoSEQ multiplex PCR; TCRdb keeps in-frame clones, though not all of them. The data show about 130,000 clones, about two thirds seen once. The sample consisted of PBMCs. The chain couples TRBV18 to TRBJ1-2; 7 positions agree with TRBD1. The TCR comes from a man aged 35-49 years in good health and CMV-seropositive. The CDR3 DNA reads as TGTGCCAGCTCACCTCAGGGGGCTAACTATGGCTACACCTTC. This encodes CASSPQGANYGYTF.